One TCR beta chain is described in this entry. Seattle-derived patients entered the study during active infection and were followed longitudinally. V lost 5 bases to trimming and J lost 0 bases; unmatched junction nucleotides: 5. The CDR3 has 16 amino acids. Germline CDR1 SGHRS, CDR2 YFSETQ. The data were obtained in a study of blood T cell repertoires in COVID-19. Study in general: Italy, Spain and the United States were the sources of the convalescent and acute COVID-19 samples. Sample material is recorded as cDNA or gDNA derived from T cells, B-cell-depleted T cells, or PBMCs.

The protocol was immunoSEQ multiplex PCR, while the TCRdb copy is restricted to in-frame clones and leaves out a portion. The sample shows roughly 410,000 clones, over 75% of them seen only once. Sample: peripheral blood. The clonotype originates from a woman aged 55-69 years with COVID-19, enrolled during active disease. J is TRBJ2-6 and V is TRBV5-1; TRBD1 matches 7 bases. The CDR3 DNA sequence: TGCGCCAGCAGTACAGGGGTCTCCTCTGGGGCCAACGTCCTGACTTTC. Protein: CASSTGVSSGANVLTF.